This T cell receptor beta chain is drawn from a study of blood T cell repertoires in COVID-19. A word on this clone: One junction end does not reproduce the germline sequence, and a read error may be involved. This same CDR3 is encoded by further DNA sequences in the sample.

The CDR3 loop spans 15 amino acids. CDR1 is LGHDT, CDR2 YNNKEL, per germline (reference sequence). The method was immunoSEQ multiplex PCR; TCRdb's version includes in-frame clones alone and lacks a portion of them. The data contain around 140,000 clones, 82% of them singletons. The chain carries TRBV3-1 (or the pseudogene TRBV3-2) and TRBJ1-2; D call uncertain. This clonotype was sampled from a human donor with acute or convalescent COVID-19. The donor label of this sample is uncertain. Sequenced sample: peripheral blood. CDR3 in amino acids: CASSQGGRQSYGYTF. The CDR3 DNA reads TGTGCCAGCAGCCAAGGCGGGAGGCAGAGCTATGGCTACACTTTC.